Listed below are T cell receptor beta chains from one sample, sequenced in a study of blood T cell repertoires in COVID-19. Using immunoSEQ multiplex PCR, the repertoire was profiled, and TCRdb retains in-frame clones only, with some absent. The profile shows approximately 100,000 clones, roughly 85% of them singletons. The sequencing sample was made of PBMCs or T cells enriched from blood (not recorded which). The receptors were sampled from a woman aged 45-59 years who had recovered from COVID-19. Both conserved end residues are part of each CDR3. Each record gives: clone size, J gene, V gene, D gene, CDR3 DNA, CDR3 protein. D genes are given only for firm matches. Some rows have no size entry. The others give once, few or many, or a class for an expanded clone.

abundance: NA
j_gene: TRBJ2-7
v_gene: TRBV28
d_gene: NA
CDR3nt: TGTGCCAGCAGTGGTGGAGGAGAGCAGTACTTC
CDR3aa: CASSGGGEQYF

abundance: NA
j_gene: TRBJ1-4
v_gene: TRBV3-1/TRBV3-2
d_gene: NA
CDR3nt: TGTGCCAGCAGCCAAGGGAGAAAACTGTTTTTT
CDR3aa: CASSQGRKLFF

abundance: NA
j_gene: TRBJ1-2
v_gene: TRBV3-1/TRBV3-2
d_gene: NA
CDR3nt: TGTGCCAGCAGCCAATCCGGGTGGTATGGCTACACCTTC
CDR3aa: CASSQSGWYGYTF

abundance: NA
j_gene: TRBJ2-1
v_gene: TRBV19
d_gene: TRBD1
CDR3nt: TGTGCCAGTAGTATCACAGGGGGGTATGAGCAGTTCTTC
CDR3aa: CASSITGGYEQFF

abundance: NA
j_gene: TRBJ2-1
v_gene: TRBV27
d_gene: TRBD2
CDR3nt: TGTGCCAGCAGTGTCAGGCGGGGGGGCAATGAGCAGTTCTTC
CDR3aa: CASSVRRGGNEQFF

abundance: NA
j_gene: TRBJ2-7
v_gene: TRBV28
d_gene: NA
CDR3nt: TGTGCCAGCAGTTTAGGGCCTTATTACGAGCAGTACTTC
CDR3aa: CASSLGPYYEQYF

abundance: NA
j_gene: TRBJ2-1
v_gene: TRBV6-5
d_gene: NA
CDR3nt: TGTGCCAGCGGTAGGGGGGGCGAGCAGTTCTTC
CDR3aa: CASGRGGEQFF

abundance: NA
j_gene: TRBJ1-6
v_gene: TRBV11-2
d_gene: TRBD1
CDR3nt: TGTGCCAGCAGCTTAGCCGGGACAGGGGATTCACCCCTCCACTTT
CDR3aa: CASSLAGTGDSPLHF

abundance: once
j_gene: TRBJ2-7
v_gene: TRBV5-6
d_gene: NA
CDR3nt: TGTGCCAGCGTGTGGACAGAACCCACCTACGAGCAGTACTTC
CDR3aa: CASVWTEPTYEQYF

abundance: NA
j_gene: TRBJ2-3
v_gene: TRBV27
d_gene: NA
CDR3nt: TGTGCCAGCAGTTCTCCCCGCCGGACAGATACGCAGTATTTT
CDR3aa: CASSSPRRTDTQYF

abundance: NA
j_gene: TRBJ1-1
v_gene: TRBV28
d_gene: TRBD1
CDR3nt: TGTGCCAGCAGGACTACCGGGACAGGGACCACTGAAGCTTTCTTT
CDR3aa: CASRTTGTGTTEAFF

abundance: NA
j_gene: TRBJ2-3
v_gene: TRBV6-1
d_gene: NA
CDR3nt: TGTGCCAGCAGTGATCCGGGACTTATCACAGATACGCAGTATTTT
CDR3aa: CASSDPGLITDTQYF

abundance: NA
j_gene: TRBJ2-5
v_gene: TRBV5-4
d_gene: TRBD2
CDR3nt: TGTGCCAGCAGCTGGAGCGGGGAAGAGACCCAGTACTTC
CDR3aa: CASSWSGEETQYF

abundance: few
j_gene: TRBJ2-5
v_gene: TRBV7-7
d_gene: TRBD1
CDR3nt: TGTGCCAGCAGCTCGGGACAGGGGGCGGTTGAGACCCAGTACTTC
CDR3aa: CASSSGQGAVETQYF

abundance: NA
j_gene: TRBJ2-1
v_gene: TRBV29-1
d_gene: TRBD2
CDR3nt: TGCAGCGTTGAAGAGGGGAGGGGTTACTACAATGAGCAGTTCTTC
CDR3aa: CSVEEGRGYYNEQFF

abundance: once
j_gene: TRBJ2-5
v_gene: TRBV5-1
d_gene: TRBD1
CDR3nt: TGCGCCAGCAGCGTCCCGGGACAGCAAGAGACCCAGTACTTC
CDR3aa: CASSVPGQQETQYF

abundance: NA
j_gene: TRBJ2-5
v_gene: TRBV29-1
d_gene: TRBD2
CDR3nt: TGCAGCTTTTCAGCGGGGCAAGAGACCCAGTACTTC
CDR3aa: CSFSAGQETQYF

abundance: NA
j_gene: TRBJ1-1
v_gene: TRBV19
d_gene: NA
CDR3nt: TGTGCCAGTAGTATTGCTGGGGGGGCCGAAGCTTTCTTT
CDR3aa: CASSIAGGAEAFF

abundance: NA
j_gene: TRBJ1-4
v_gene: TRBV15
d_gene: TRBD1
CDR3nt: TGTGCCACCAGCAGAGCCGGACAGGGTAAAGGGTGGTCTAATGAAAAACTGTTTTTT
CDR3aa: CATSRAGQGKGWSNEKLFF

abundance: NA
j_gene: TRBJ1-1
v_gene: TRBV27
d_gene: TRBD1
CDR3nt: TGTGCCAGCAGACGCGCGGACAGGGCGAACACTGAAGCTTTCTTT
CDR3aa: CASRRADRANTEAFF

abundance: NA
j_gene: TRBJ1-1
v_gene: TRBV10-1
d_gene: NA
CDR3nt: TGCGCCAGTCCGATGGGGGCGGACACTGAAGCTTTCTTT
CDR3aa: CASPMGADTEAFF

abundance: NA
j_gene: TRBJ2-7
v_gene: TRBV7-9
d_gene: NA
CDR3nt: TGTGCCAGCACCCCAGGGTCGGTGGTGAACCACGAGCAGTACTTC
CDR3aa: CASTPGSVVNHEQYF

abundance: NA
j_gene: TRBJ2-7
v_gene: TRBV12-3/TRBV12-4
d_gene: NA
CDR3nt: TGTGCCAGCAGGATAGGGGACATCTACGAGCAGTACTTC
CDR3aa: CASRIGDIYEQYF

abundance: NA
j_gene: TRBJ2-7
v_gene: TRBV6-5
d_gene: TRBD1
CDR3nt: TGTGCCATTGTAGGGGGGGGACAGGGGCTCTACGAGCAGTACTTC
CDR3aa: CAIVGGGQGLYEQYF

abundance: NA
j_gene: TRBJ1-2
v_gene: TRBV10-3
d_gene: NA
CDR3nt: TGTGCCATCAGTGACACAACAGGCGCTTATGGCTACACCTTC
CDR3aa: CAISDTTGAYGYTF

abundance: NA
j_gene: TRBJ2-3
v_gene: TRBV10-3
d_gene: NA
CDR3nt: TGTGCCATCATGGCAAATCAGGGCCCCGGGACAGATACGCAGTATTTT
CDR3aa: CAIMANQGPGTDTQYF

abundance: NA
j_gene: TRBJ2-1
v_gene: TRBV9
d_gene: TRBD1
CDR3nt: TGTGCCAGCAGCAAACTTGGGGGACAGGGGGCCGATGAGCAGTTCTTC
CDR3aa: CASSKLGGQGADEQFF

abundance: NA
j_gene: TRBJ2-5
v_gene: TRBV6-5
d_gene: NA
CDR3nt: TGTGCCAGCAGGCTCAGCGGGTCAGAGACCCAGTACTTC
CDR3aa: CASRLSGSETQYF

abundance: NA
j_gene: TRBJ1-1
v_gene: TRBV5-6
d_gene: NA
CDR3nt: TGTGCCAGCAGTTCAGGGCGGAGCACTGAAGCTTTCTTT
CDR3aa: CASSSGRSTEAFF

abundance: NA
j_gene: TRBJ2-7
v_gene: TRBV7-2
d_gene: NA
CDR3nt: TGTGCCAGCAGCCCAAAACAGGGAATGCTAGACGAGCAGTACTTC
CDR3aa: CASSPKQGMLDEQYF

abundance: NA
j_gene: TRBJ2-6
v_gene: TRBV5-6
d_gene: NA
CDR3nt: TGTGCCAGCAGCTTGGGAGGTAGAGGTTACTCTGGGGCCAACGTCCTGACTTTC
CDR3aa: CASSLGGRGYSGANVLTF

abundance: NA
j_gene: TRBJ1-6
v_gene: TRBV6-5
d_gene: NA
CDR3nt: TGTGCCAGTCTCATGGGGAGTAATTCACCCCTCCACTTT
CDR3aa: CASLMGSNSPLHF

abundance: NA
j_gene: TRBJ2-1
v_gene: TRBV29-1
d_gene: NA
CDR3nt: TGCAGCGTTGGGGGGGTCAATGAGCAGTTCTTC
CDR3aa: CSVGGVNEQFF

abundance: NA
j_gene: TRBJ2-5
v_gene: TRBV6-5
d_gene: TRBD2
CDR3nt: TGTGCCAGCAGTTATTCTAGCGGGGGGGCCTTTGAGACCCAGTACTTC
CDR3aa: CASSYSSGGAFETQYF

abundance: NA
j_gene: TRBJ2-5
v_gene: TRBV29-1
d_gene: TRBD2
CDR3nt: TGCAGCTTTGTCGGTCTTCGGGGGGGCGAGACCCAGTACTTC
CDR3aa: CSFVGLRGGETQYF

abundance: NA
j_gene: TRBJ2-1
v_gene: TRBV9
d_gene: TRBD2
CDR3nt: TGTGCCAGCAGCGTCCAGGGACTAGCGGGGGCCTACAATGAGCAGTTCTTC
CDR3aa: CASSVQGLAGAYNEQFF

abundance: NA
j_gene: TRBJ2-1
v_gene: TRBV7-3
d_gene: TRBD2
CDR3nt: TGTGCCAGCAGCCCGGGACTAGCTTCAGACGAGCAGTTCTTC
CDR3aa: CASSPGLASDEQFF

abundance: NA
j_gene: TRBJ1-1
v_gene: TRBV28
d_gene: NA
CDR3nt: TGTGCCAGCAGTTTATTTCGGGGAAAGACTGAAGCTTTCTTT
CDR3aa: CASSLFRGKTEAFF

abundance: NA
j_gene: TRBJ2-3
v_gene: TRBV15
d_gene: NA
CDR3nt: TGTGCCACCAGCAGCGGCGGGGGCACAGATACGCAGTATTTT
CDR3aa: CATSSGGGTDTQYF

abundance: NA
j_gene: TRBJ2-3
v_gene: TRBV5-1
d_gene: TRBD1
CDR3nt: TGCGCCAGCACGACAGGGGAGAGCACAGATACGCAGTATTTT
CDR3aa: CASTTGESTDTQYF

abundance: NA
j_gene: TRBJ1-1
v_gene: TRBV10-3
d_gene: NA
CDR3nt: TGTGCCATCAGTGACCCGGACACTGAAGCTTTCTTT
CDR3aa: CAISDPDTEAFF

abundance: few
j_gene: TRBJ1-1
v_gene: TRBV28
d_gene: NA
CDR3nt: TGTGCCAGCAGTTTGGCCAGGGGTAACACTGAAGCTTTCTTT
CDR3aa: CASSLARGNTEAFF